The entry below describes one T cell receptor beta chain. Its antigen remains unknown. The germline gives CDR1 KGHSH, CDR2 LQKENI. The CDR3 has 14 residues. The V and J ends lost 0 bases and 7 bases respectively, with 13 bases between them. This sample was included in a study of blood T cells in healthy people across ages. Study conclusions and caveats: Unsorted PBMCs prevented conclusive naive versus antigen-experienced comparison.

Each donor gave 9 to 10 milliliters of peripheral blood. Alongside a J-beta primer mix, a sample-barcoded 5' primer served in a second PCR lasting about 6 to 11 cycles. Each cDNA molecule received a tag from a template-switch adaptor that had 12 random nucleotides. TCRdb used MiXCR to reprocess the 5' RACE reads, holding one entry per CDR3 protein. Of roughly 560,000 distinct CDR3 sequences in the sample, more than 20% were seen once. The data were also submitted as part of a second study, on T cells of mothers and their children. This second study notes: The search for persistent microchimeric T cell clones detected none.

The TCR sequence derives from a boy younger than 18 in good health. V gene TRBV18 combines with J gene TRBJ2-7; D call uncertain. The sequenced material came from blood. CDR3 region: CASSPPGFVREQYF. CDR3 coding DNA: TGTGCCAGCTCACCACCGGGCTTTGTACGGGAGCAGTACTTC.